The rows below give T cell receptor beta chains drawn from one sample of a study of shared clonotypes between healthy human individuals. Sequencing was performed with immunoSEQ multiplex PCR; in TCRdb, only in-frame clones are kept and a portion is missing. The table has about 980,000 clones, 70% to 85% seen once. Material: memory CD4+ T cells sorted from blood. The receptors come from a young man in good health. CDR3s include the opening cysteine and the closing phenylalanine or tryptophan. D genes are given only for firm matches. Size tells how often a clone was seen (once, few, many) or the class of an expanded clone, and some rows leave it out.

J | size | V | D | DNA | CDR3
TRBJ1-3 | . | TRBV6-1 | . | TGTGCCAGCAGTGTACAGGGAAAGGTGTATGGAAACACCATATATTTT | CASSVQGKVYGNTIYF
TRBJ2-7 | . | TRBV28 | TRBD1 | TGTGCCAGCAGTATGGGGACAGTCTACGAGCAGTACTTC | CASSMGTVYEQYF
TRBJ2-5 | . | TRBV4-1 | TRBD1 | TGCGCCAGCAGCCTTCCTGACAGGGAAACAGAGACCCAGTACTTC | CASSLPDRETETQYF
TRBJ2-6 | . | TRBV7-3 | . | TGTGCCAGCAGCTTAATGATCGGGGCCAACGTCCTGACTTTC | CASSLMIGANVLTF
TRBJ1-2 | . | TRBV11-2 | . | TGTGCCAGCAGCTTAGTGGGCCGATGGAGTGGCTACACCTTC | CASSLVGRWSGYTF
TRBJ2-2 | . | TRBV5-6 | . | TGTGCCAGCAGCTTGGCCGGTAATACCGCCGGGGAGCTGTTTTTT | CASSLAGNTAGELFF
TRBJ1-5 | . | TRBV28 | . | TGTGCCAGCAGTTTAGAGGGGGGCAATCAGCCCCAGCATTTT | CASSLEGGNQPQHF
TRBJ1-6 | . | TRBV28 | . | TGTGCCAGCAGGGTGGGGGATTCTTATAATTCACCCCTCCACTTT | CASRVGDSYNSPLHF
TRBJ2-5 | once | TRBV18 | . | TGTGCCAGCTCACCCAACCCCGGACAAGAGACCCAGTACTTC | CASSPNPGQETQYF
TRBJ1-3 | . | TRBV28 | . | TGTGCCAGCAGCGAAGGGGGGGTTGGAAACACCATATATTTT | CASSEGGVGNTIYF
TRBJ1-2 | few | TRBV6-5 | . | TGTGCCAGCAGTAACGAGGCGAACGGCTACACCTTC | CASSNEANGYTF
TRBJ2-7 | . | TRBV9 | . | TGTGCCAGCAGCGTAGGGGGCAGGGTGGAGGCCGAGCAGTACTTC | CASSVGGRVEAEQYF
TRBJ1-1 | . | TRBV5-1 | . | TGCGCCAGCAGCCGTTCCGGGATTAACACTGAAGCTTTCTTT | CASSRSGINTEAFF
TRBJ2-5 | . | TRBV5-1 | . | TGCGCCAGCAGCGCCACAGGGAACCCCCGAGAGACCCAGTACTTC | CASSATGNPRETQYF
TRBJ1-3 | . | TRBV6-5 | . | TGTGCCAGCAGCGACAGGACCACTGGAAACACCATATATTTT | CASSDRTTGNTIYF
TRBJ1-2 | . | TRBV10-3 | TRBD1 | TGTGCCACGCAGGGGGGGATCTGGGGCTACACCTTC | CATQGGIWGYTF
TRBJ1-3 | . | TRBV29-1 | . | TGCAGCGGAGGGGGCTCTGGAAACACCATATATTTT | CSGGGSGNTIYF
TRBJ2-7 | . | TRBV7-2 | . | TGTGCCAGCAGCTCCCGGAGACCGGAACGCGAGCAGTACTTC | CASSSRRPEREQYF
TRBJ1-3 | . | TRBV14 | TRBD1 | TGTGCCAGCAGCCCAATACAGGGGATGGGCTCTGGAAACACCATATATTTT | CASSPIQGMGSGNTIYF
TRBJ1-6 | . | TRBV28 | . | TGTGCCAGCAGTACCCCCGGGGCAGCGAGCGAATCACCCCTCCACTTT | CASSTPGAASESPLHF
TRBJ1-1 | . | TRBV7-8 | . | TGTGCCAGCAGCTTAGGGACGGTGAACACTGAAGCTTTCTTT | CASSLGTVNTEAFF
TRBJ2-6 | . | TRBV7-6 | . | TGTGCCAGCAGCTTAGCGAGCAGGGCTGGGGCCAACGTCCTGACTTTC | CASSLASRAGANVLTF
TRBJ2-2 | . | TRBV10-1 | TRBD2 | TGCGCCAGCAGTGATGGCGGGAGTTTAACCGGGGAGCTGTTTTTT | CASSDGGSLTGELFF